This TCR beta chain emerged from a study of shared clonotypes between healthy human individuals. Study-level background: Donor ages ranged 18 to 49 years: a couple of women, a few men. Per donor, three plates held CD4 naive cells, three held CD4 memory, two held CD8 naive and one held CD8 memory. General study findings and limits: It was expected that sequencing depth would affect clonotype sharing among donors.

Measured with immunoSEQ multiplex PCR; TCRdb has only the in-frame clones, and not every one. Of hundreds of thousands of clones listed, around 78% were seen once; the top ten hold 1.5% to 2%. For this clone: Its cognate antigen is unknown.

The CDR3 is 15 amino acids. Per the germline V gene, CDR1 is SGDLS and CDR2 is YYNGEE. V lost 0 bases and J lost 0; bases outside the gene matches: 2. Healthy HIV-negative adults without recent acute infections or vaccinations served as donors. This chain connects TRBV9 to TRBJ2-7; TRBD2 matches 8 bases. The clonotype originates from a woman in her twenties or thirties in good health. Sequences were obtained from memory CD4+ T cells sorted from blood. Subset described: CD45RA-negative fraction. The CDR3 nucleotides are TGTGCCAGCAGCGTAGGCAGCGGGAGCTCCTACGAGCAGTACTTC. Translated: CASSVGSGSSYEQYF.